The source of this T cell receptor (beta chain) is a study of T cell repertoires in cytomegalovirus infection. Overall study context: As its CMV epitopes, the study selected recently identified HLA-C-restricted and well-studied HLA-B-restricted targets. Signatures in public TCR beta sequences pointed to both CMV infection and matching HLA type.

Via MiXCR, TCRdb re-called the reads, giving one row per CDR3 protein. The repertoire holds some 900,000 distinct CDR3 sequences, with less than 35% as singletons. This clonotype was seen only a few times. What it binds is unknown. CDR1 and CDR2 (germline): LGHNA, YSLEER. The CDR3 extends over 20 amino acids. Trimming cost V 0 bases and J 0 bases; bases outside gene matches: 9. The receptor was isolated from a human donor in good health (CMV status not recorded). Some clones in this sample may be carry-over from other donors' samples. This chain joins TRBV4-3 and TRBJ2-1, with TRBD2 matching 12 bases. The starting material was cultured CD8+ T cells from PBMCs, obtained from culture after CMV antigen stimulation. CDR3 nucleotides: TGCGCCAGCAGCCAAGAGGAACTAGCGGGGGGTCTTAGCTCCTACAATGAGCAGTTCTTC. Translating it yields CASSQEELAGGLSSYNEQFF.